This T cell receptor beta chain was obtained from a study of control samples from healthy donors and cancer patients. A few counts support this clone. Assay used: immunoSEQ multiplex PCR; TCRdb lists only in-frame clones, some missing. Seen here are about 130,000 clones, 80% to 95% observed once, and the top ten hold approximately 2.2%. The specimen was blood. This clonotype was obtained from a woman aged 45-60 years in good health.

In DNA, the CDR3 is TGTGCCAGTCGGTGGGGGGGCGAGCAGTACTTC. It encodes CASRWGGEQYF. V and J are TRBV27 and TRBJ2-7, with TRBD2 matching over 7 bases. Germline trimming cut 9 bases from V and 6 bases from J; bases unmatched to any gene: 5. From germline, CDR1 is MNHEY and CDR2 SMNVEV (reference sequence). This CDR3 region has 11 residues.